Following are 25 T cell receptor beta chains from one sample sequenced in a study of monozygotic twins with inflammatory bowel disease. With the 5' RACE reads reprocessed, TCRdb shows one record per CDR3 protein and no DNA. The sample table includes some 190,000 distinct CDR3 sequences. Sequencing used blood. These receptors came from a human donor with ulcerative colitis or Crohn's disease, or a healthy co-twin of an affected twin (not recorded which).

The chain has TRBV7-9 and TRBJ2-1; TCRdb gives TRBD1 as the D gene, but with no DNA this cannot be confirmed. Germline CDR1 and CDR2: SEHNR and FQNEAQ (reference sequence). This CDR3 contains 12 residues. CDR3 sequence reads: CASSSPSTEQFF. The whole variable domain, filled in from reference TRBV7-9 and TRBJ2-1, reads DTGVSQNPRHKITKRGQNVTFRCDPISEHNRLYWYRQTLGQGPEFLTYFQNEAQLEKSRLLSDRFSAERPKGSFSTLEIQRTEQGDSAMYLCASSSPSTEQFFGPGTRLTVL.

The V call is TRBV7-6, the J call TRBJ2-1; TCRdb outputs TRBD2, but without DNA this stays unchecked. The CDR3 covers 17 residues. Germline-derived CDR1 and CDR2 are SGHVS and FNYEAQ. CDR3 residues: CASSLVGSGGALDEQFF.

The V and J genes are TRBV15 and TRBJ1-2; TCRdb's D call, TRBD1, is unchecked because there is no DNA. Germline CDR1 reads LNHNV; CDR2 reads YYDKDF (reference sequence). The CDR3 length is 13 residues. The CDR3 spells CATSGPGNYGYTF.

The chain recombines TRBV9 with TRBJ1-5; TCRdb calls TRBD1, which cannot be checked without DNA. The germline V gene encodes CDR1 SGDLS and CDR2 YYNGEE. This CDR3 has 15 amino acids. CDR3 amino acids: CASSVGQGVGQPQHF.

This chain connects TRBV5-5 to TRBJ2-2; lacking DNA, the TRBD1 call made by TCRdb goes unchecked. Germline values: CDR1 SGHKS, CDR2 YYEKEE (reference sequence). CDR3 length: 15 amino acids. CDR3 sequence: CASSQWQGVTGELFF.

V and J are TRBV5-4 and TRBJ2-1; TCRdb's assignment of TRBD2 cannot be checked, as there is no DNA. This CDR3 has 14 residues. Germline CDR1 reads SGHNT; CDR2 reads YYREEE (reference sequence). CDR3: CASSAGGAHNEQFF.

CDR3 protein: CASSPQANSWRGTQYF. J is TRBJ2-3 and V is TRBV5-1; TCRdb's assignment of TRBD2 cannot be checked, as there is no DNA. Germline-derived CDR1 and CDR2 are SGHRS and YFSETQ. The CDR3 is made up of 16 amino acids.

The rearrangement joins TRBV7-7 to TRBJ2-1; the D gene TCRdb calls, TRBD2, cannot be checked with no DNA. The CDR3 length is 15 residues. CDR1 SSHAT and CDR2 FNYEAQ come from the germline V gene (reference sequence). CDR3 amino acids: CASSLSSGGFNEQFF.

The V call is TRBV7-2, the J call TRBJ2-3; absent DNA, TCRdb's TRBD2 call cannot be checked. The CDR3 consists of 15 residues. Germline V gene data show CDR1 as SGHTA and CDR2 as FQGNSA. The CDR3 here is CASSLVASGADTQYF.

The genes are TRBV25-1 and TRBJ1-1. This CDR3 contains 14 residues. Germline V lookup: CDR1 MGHDK, CDR2 SYGVNS. The CDR3 here is CASSEAGMNTEAFF.

The chain recombines TRBV10-3 with TRBJ2-5; absent DNA, TCRdb's TRBD1 call cannot be checked. This CDR3 has 13 amino acids. Germline CDR1 reads ENHRY; CDR2 reads SYGVKD. The CDR3: CASGQGGQETQYF.

The V and J genes are TRBV6-5 and TRBJ2-3; the TCRdb call, TRBD2, lacks DNA for checking. CDR3 length: 15 amino acids. In germline, CDR1 is MNHEY, CDR2 SVGAGI. This chain's CDR3 is CASSYSLAGEGTQYF.

The chain carries TRBV28 and TRBJ1-2. The CDR3 extends over 13 amino acids. The germline gives CDR1 MDHEN, CDR2 SYDVKM. CDR3 region: CASSFGQRYGYTF.

This chain connects TRBV20-1 to TRBJ2-1; the TRBD1 assignment by TCRdb is unverifiable without DNA. The CDR3 spans 15 residues. Germline V gives CDR1 DFQATT, CDR2 SNEGSKA (reference sequence). This CDR3 reads CSARDIGGGGNEQFF.

The chain carries TRBV7-2 and TRBJ2-3; TCRdb selects TRBD1, and the lack of DNA leaves this call unchecked. The CDR3 is made up of 15 amino acids. Germline-derived CDR1 and CDR2 are SGHTA and FQGNSA. The CDR3 is CASSLIGPGTDTQYF.

The V and J genes are TRBV7-8 and TRBJ2-7; the D call from TCRdb, TRBD1, cannot be confirmed without DNA. The CDR3 has 16 residues. Germline values: CDR1 SGHVS, CDR2 FQNEAQ. CDR3 sequence reads: CASSLDPGQGAYEQYF.

V and J are TRBV15 and TRBJ2-7; absent DNA, TCRdb's TRBD1 call cannot be checked. The CDR3 length is 12 residues. The germline gives CDR1 LNHNV, CDR2 YYDKDF (reference sequence). The CDR3 sequence is CATSGGYYEQYF.

J is TRBJ2-1 and V is TRBV4-2. The length of the CDR3 is 14 residues. Germline-derived CDR1 and CDR2 are LGHNA and YNFKEQ. Here the CDR3 reads CASTQELLLNEQFF.

The V gene is TRBV20-1, the J gene TRBJ2-7; there is no DNA to check the TCRdb D call of TRBD2. This CDR3 has 14 amino acids. CDR1 and CDR2 from the germline V gene are DFQATT and SNEGSKA (reference sequence). The CDR3 protein is CSASILQENYEQYF.

The V and J genes are TRBV5-6 and TRBJ2-5; as DNA is missing, the TRBD1 call by TCRdb cannot be tested. CDR1 and CDR2 from the germline V gene are SGHDT and YYEEEE. CDR3 length: 14 amino acids. The CDR3 region is CASSYRASVETQYF.

The chain joins TRBV28 to TRBJ2-3; the TCRdb D gene call, TRBD1, has no DNA to confirm it. Germline values: CDR1 MDHEN, CDR2 SYDVKM. CDR3 size: 14 residues. CDR3 sequence: CASSSPREGDTQYF.

The rearrangement links TRBV18 to TRBJ1-2. The germline gives CDR1 KGHSH, CDR2 LQKENI. The CDR3 runs to 12 residues. CDR3 loop: CASSPPSYGYTF.

The chain combines TRBV27 with TRBJ1-1. This CDR3 comprises 15 residues. Germline CDR1 is MNHEY and CDR2 is SMNVEV (reference sequence). CDR3 sequence: CASSLVYRMNTEAFF.

V usage is TRBV10-3 and J usage is TRBJ2-5; TCRdb picks TRBD2, but there is no DNA to check that call. The CDR3 is 13 amino acids. From germline, CDR1 is ENHRY and CDR2 SYGVKD. The CDR3 here is CAISESKRETQYF.

The chain uses TRBV6-1 and TRBJ1-6. The CDR3 has 14 residues. The germline gives CDR1 MNHNS, CDR2 SASEGT. Here the CDR3 reads CASQEYSYNSPLHF.